The 9 T cell receptor beta chains in this list originate from one sample, sequenced in a study of regulatory T cells in long-lasting Graves disease. The time point denotes: newly diagnosed GD, antithyroid drugs for less than 3 months. Generation of the TCR library employed RNA extracted from PBMCs. Arm-PCR of CDR3 regions with iRepertoire HTBI primers generated TCR beta libraries. In TCRdb, the multiplex PCR reads were re-called with MiXCR into one record per CDR3 protein. Of about 320,000 distinct CDR3 sequences in the sample, more than 15% are singletons; the top ten hold around 37%. This material consisted of peripheral blood mononuclear cells (PBMCs), taken at new diagnosis, from a patient treated with antithyroid drugs. Receptors were obtained from a female donor with Graves disease.

This clonotype was seen at least ten times. The chain has TRBV27 and TRBJ2-3; 8 bases are a match to TRBD1. The V gene's germline CDR1 is MNHEY and CDR2 SMNVEV (reference sequence). The CDR3 is 17 amino acids. Germline trimming cut 4 bases from V and 1 base from J; bases unmatched to any gene: 10. CDR3 bases: TGTGCCAGCAGTTCAATGCGGACAGGGCGGGGCACAGATACGCAGTATTTT. As protein: CASSSMRTGRGTDTQYF.

The chain employs TRBV24-1 and TRBJ1-5; 7 bases align to TRBD1. The CDR3 consists of 14 residues. V lost 10 bases, J lost 2 bases, and 7 bases stayed unmatched. Germline values: CDR1 KGHDR, CDR2 SFDVKD. The CDR3 DNA follows: TGTGCCACTGGACAGGCGGATCGCAATCAGCCCCAGCATTTT. It translates to CATGQADRNQPQHF.

Ten or more counts support this clonotype. The gene calls are TRBV12-3 or TRBV12-4 and TRBJ2-3; TRBD1 matches at 8 bases. The CDR3 is 15 residues long. The J segment lost 6 bases and the V segment lost 1 base, leaving 6 bases of the junction unmatched. CDR3 bases: TGTGCCAGCAGTTTAGTCGGACAGGGAAAGGATACGCAGTATTTT. It translates to CASSLVGQGKDTQYF.

This clonotype came up many times. The chain recombines TRBV28 with TRBJ2-5, with 8 bases lining up with TRBD1. The CDR3 totals 12 residues. Trimming took 9 bases from V and 5 from J; bases not matched to a gene: 5. The germline CDR1 and CDR2 sequences are MDHEN and SYDVKM. CDR3 nucleotides: TGTGCCAGAACACACAGGGGGGAGACCCAGTACTTC. It codes for CARTHRGETQYF.

In its sample, this clonotype was seen many times. V usage is TRBV7-9 and J usage is TRBJ2-1; 8 nucleotides line up with TRBD2. Germline V CDR1 and CDR2: SEHNR, FQNEAQ (reference sequence). There are 15 residues in the CDR3. V shed 8 bases and J 10 bases; nucleotides not matched to a gene: 16. DNA for the CDR3: TGTGCCAGCCAGAGCGGGAGAGGGGGGGCGGGGGAGCAGTTCTTC. Translated: CASQSGRGGAGEQFF.

This clonotype was found many times. The V call is TRBV28, the J call TRBJ2-1; tentatively, D is TRBD1 (5 bases). The CDR3 contains 14 residues. Germline-derived CDR1 and CDR2 are MDHEN and SYDVKM. V was shortened by 7 bases and J by 4 bases, with 14 bases between the two germline ends. The CDR3 region is CASIRAPVYNEQFF. CDR3 nucleotide sequence: TGTGCCAGCATCAGGGCGCCTGTATACAATGAGCAGTTCTTC.

This clonotype was counted many times. The CDR3 region is CSAPASSYNEQFF. The CDR3 bases are TGCAGTGCTCCGGCGAGCTCCTACAATGAGCAGTTCTTC. The rearrangement uses TRBV20-1 and TRBJ2-1, with unresolved D. The CDR3 runs 13 residues. The V gene's germline CDR1 is DFQATT and CDR2 SNEGSKA (reference sequence). V was trimmed by 5 bases and J by 0 bases, leaving 8 bases between them.

In this sample, this clonotype turned up many times. This chain links TRBV12-3 or TRBV12-4 with TRBJ2-1; 14 nucleotides match TRBD2. V lost 5 bases to trimming and J lost 0 bases; unmatched junction nucleotides: 12. CDR3 size: 20 residues. The CDR3 DNA reads TGTGCCAGCAGTACCCTCGGCTGGACTAGCGGGGGGAGCTCCTACAATGAGCAGTTCTTC. Translating gives CASSTLGWTSGGSSYNEQFF.

This clonotype was seen many times. The genes are TRBV4-2 and TRBJ2-7, with TRBD2 as a possible D gene (5 bases). Germline-derived CDR1 and CDR2 are LGHNA and YNFKEQ. The CDR3 is 15 residues long. The germline V and J ends were trimmed by 2 bases and 5 bases, with 16 bases remaining between them. CDR3 nucleotide sequence: TGTGCCAGCAGCCAAAGTGGTGGGAGCGTCGACGAGCAGTACTTC. Its protein product is CASSQSGGSVDEQYF.